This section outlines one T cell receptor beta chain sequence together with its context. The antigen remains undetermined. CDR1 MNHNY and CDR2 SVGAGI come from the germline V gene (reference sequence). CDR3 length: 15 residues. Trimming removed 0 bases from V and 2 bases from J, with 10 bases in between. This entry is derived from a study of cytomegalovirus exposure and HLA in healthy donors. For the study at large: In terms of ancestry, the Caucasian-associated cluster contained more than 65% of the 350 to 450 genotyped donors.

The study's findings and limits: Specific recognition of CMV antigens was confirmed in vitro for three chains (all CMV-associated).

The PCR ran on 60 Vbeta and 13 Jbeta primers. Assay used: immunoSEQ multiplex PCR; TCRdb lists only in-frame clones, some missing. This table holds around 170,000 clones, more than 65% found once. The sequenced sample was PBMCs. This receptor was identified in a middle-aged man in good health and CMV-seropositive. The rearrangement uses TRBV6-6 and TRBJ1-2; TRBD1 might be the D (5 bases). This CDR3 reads CASSYSGAGNYGYTF. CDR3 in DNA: TGTGCCAGCAGTTACTCAGGGGCCGGGAACTATGGCTACACCTTC.